These T cell receptor beta chains were read from a single sample in a study of blood T cells in healthy people across ages. TCRdb reprocessed the 5' RACE reads via MiXCR and lists one record per CDR3 protein. Of under 850,000 distinct CDR3 sequences in the sample, 30% to 45% were seen once. Material: blood. These receptors were obtained from a man between 18 and 35 years old in good health. Both conserved end residues are part of each CDR3. A D gene is named only where the DNA matches it firmly. Rows may omit the clone size; those that give it use once, few, many or a size class.

d_call j_call clone_size v_call cdr3_aa cdr3_nt
. TRBJ1-5 . TRBV7-2 CASSFEVLNQPQHF TGTGCCAGCAGCTTCGAGGTCCTTAATCAGCCCCAGCATTTT
. TRBJ1-2 few TRBV6-2/TRBV6-3 CASRADSANYGYTF TGTGCCAGCAGAGCCGACAGTGCTAACTATGGCTACACCTTC
. TRBJ1-2 few TRBV7-2 CASSLEIRQSYGYTF TGTGCCAGCAGCTTAGAAATAAGACAGAGCTATGGCTACACCTTC
. TRBJ1-2 few TRBV6-2/TRBV6-3 CASSYARQTYGYTF TGTGCCAGCAGTTACGCACGACAAACTTATGGCTACACCTTC
. TRBJ1-1 few TRBV12-5 CASGLRPGSTEAFF TGTGCTAGTGGTCTGAGACCTGGGAGCACTGAAGCTTTCTTT
TRBD1 TRBJ2-3 few TRBV6-2/TRBV6-3 CASSPPGQELTDTQYF TGTGCCAGCAGTCCCCCGGGACAGGAACTCACAGATACGCAGTATTTT
. TRBJ1-2 few TRBV4-3 CASSPSAGWVYGYTF TGCGCCAGCAGCCCCTCGGCAGGGTGGGTCTATGGCTACACCTTC
. TRBJ2-3 many TRBV20-1 CSADASAFSTDTQYF TGCAGTGCGGACGCTAGCGCTTTTAGCACAGATACGCAGTATTTT
. TRBJ2-1 . TRBV12-3/TRBV12-4 CASSALTGAEQFF TGTGCCAGCAGTGCCCTTACAGGAGCTGAGCAGTTCTTC
TRBD2 TRBJ2-3 many TRBV14 CASSPRTSSKGADTQYF TGTGCCAGCAGCCCCCGGACTAGCTCTAAGGGGGCAGATACGCAGTATTTT
. TRBJ1-5 . TRBV4-1 CASSQEISRGQPQHF TGCGCCAGCAGCCAAGAAATATCACGGGGGCAGCCCCAGCATTTT
. TRBJ1-2 few TRBV9 CASSVLPGNRTQTGGYTF TGTGCCAGCAGCGTCCTTCCGGGAAACCGGACCCAAACTGGGGGCTACACCTTC
TRBD1 TRBJ1-1 . TRBV6-1 CASSEDREGTEAFF TGTGCCAGCAGTGAGGACAGGGAGGGGACTGAAGCTTTCTTT
TRBD1 TRBJ1-2 . TRBV20-1 CSARGRQGRYGYTF TGCAGTGCTAGAGGCAGACAGGGCCGCTATGGCTACACCTTC
. TRBJ2-3 . TRBV20-1 CSARDLGHQDTQYF TGCAGTGCTAGAGATCTCGGCCACCAGGATACGCAGTATTTT
TRBD1 TRBJ2-7 many TRBV4-3 CASSQDLSSGQGMYF TGCGCCAGCAGCCAAGATCTGTCTTCGGGACAGGGGATGTACTTC
TRBD2 TRBJ2-3 many TRBV12-3/TRBV12-4 CASSSGTRRIAQYF TGTGCCAGCAGCTCCGGGACTAGGCGTATTGCGCAGTATTTT
. TRBJ1-2 . TRBV4-1 CASSPTMAPGYTF TGCGCCAGCAGCCCTACTATGGCACCCGGCTACACCTTC
. TRBJ2-3 many TRBV12-3/TRBV12-4 CASSTRGPPPYF TGTGCCAGCAGTACGCGGGGCCCGCCTCCGTATTTT
. TRBJ2-7 many TRBV9 CASSPRPYEQYF TGTGCCAGCAGCCCTCGTCCGTACGAGCAGTACTTC
. TRBJ2-1 many TRBV12-3/TRBV12-4 CASARQGGTLKEQFF TGTGCCAGCGCCAGGCAGGGGGGTACACTTAAGGAGCAGTTCTTC
. TRBJ1-2 . TRBV20-1 CSARDGRESNYGYTF TGCAGTGCTAGAGATGGGCGGGAATCGAACTATGGCTACACCTTC